This entry describes one TCR beta chain. The protocol was immunoSEQ multiplex PCR, while the TCRdb copy is restricted to in-frame clones and leaves out a portion. The sample records over 120,000 clones, more than 70% being singletons. This sample is drawn from a study of T cell responses to AZD1222 COVID-19 vaccine. The trim removed 6 bases at V and 8 bases at J, leaving 4 bases unmatched. This CDR3 comprises 11 residues. CDR1 SQVTM and CDR2 ANQGSEA come from the germline V gene. The J gene is TRBJ1-1, the V gene TRBV29-1; TRBD1 agrees at 9 bases. This sequence was found in an adult who received the AZD1222 COVID-19 vaccine. Sequencing used peripheral blood, obtained 28 days after the second AZD1222 dose. CDR3 protein: CSVEQGAEAFF. CDR3 sequence (DNA): TGCAGCGTGGAACAGGGGGCGGAAGCTTTCTTT.